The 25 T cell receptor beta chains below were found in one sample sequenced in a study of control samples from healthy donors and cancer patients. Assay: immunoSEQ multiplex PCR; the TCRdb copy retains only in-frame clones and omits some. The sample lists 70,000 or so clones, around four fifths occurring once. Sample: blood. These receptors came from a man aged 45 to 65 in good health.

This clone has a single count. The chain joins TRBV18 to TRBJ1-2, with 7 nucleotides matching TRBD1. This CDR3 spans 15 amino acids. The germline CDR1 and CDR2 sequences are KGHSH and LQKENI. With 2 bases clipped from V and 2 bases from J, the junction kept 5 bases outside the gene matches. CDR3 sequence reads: CASSPEAQGNYGYTF. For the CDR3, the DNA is TGTGCCAGCTCACCAGAGGCACAGGGGAACTATGGCTACACCTTC.

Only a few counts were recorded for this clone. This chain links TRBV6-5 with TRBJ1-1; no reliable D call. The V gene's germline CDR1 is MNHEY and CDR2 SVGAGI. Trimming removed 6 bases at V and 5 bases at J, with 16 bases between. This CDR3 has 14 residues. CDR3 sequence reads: CASSRIRRETEAFF. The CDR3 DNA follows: TGTGCCAGCAGCCGAATTCGGAGGGAGACTGAAGCTTTCTTT.

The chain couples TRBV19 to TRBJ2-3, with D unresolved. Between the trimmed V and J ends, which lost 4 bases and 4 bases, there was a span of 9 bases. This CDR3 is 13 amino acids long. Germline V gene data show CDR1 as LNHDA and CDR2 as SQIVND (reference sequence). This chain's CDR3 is CASSTRRADTQYF. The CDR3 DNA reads TGTGCCAGTAGTACAAGACGGGCAGATACGCAGTATTTT. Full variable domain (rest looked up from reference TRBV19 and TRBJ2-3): DGGITQSPKYLFRKEGQNVTLSCEQNLNHDAMYWYRQDPGQGLRLIYYSQIVNDFQKGDIAEGYSVSREKKESFPLTVTSAQKNPTAFYLCASSTRRADTQYFGPGTRLTVL.

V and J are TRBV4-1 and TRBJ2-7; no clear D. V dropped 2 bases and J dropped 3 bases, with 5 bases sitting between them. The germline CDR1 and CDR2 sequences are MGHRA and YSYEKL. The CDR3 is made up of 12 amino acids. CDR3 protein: CASSQFDYEQYF. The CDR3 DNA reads TGCGCCAGCAGCCAATTCGACTACGAGCAGTACTTC.

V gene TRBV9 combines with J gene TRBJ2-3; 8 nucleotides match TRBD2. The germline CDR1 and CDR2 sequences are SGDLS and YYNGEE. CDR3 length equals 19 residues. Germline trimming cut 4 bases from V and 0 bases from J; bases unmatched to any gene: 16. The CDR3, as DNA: TGTGCCAGCAGCCCTCGACGTTTAGCGGGATATATTAGCACAGATACGCAGTATTTT. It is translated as CASSPRRLAGYISTDTQYF.

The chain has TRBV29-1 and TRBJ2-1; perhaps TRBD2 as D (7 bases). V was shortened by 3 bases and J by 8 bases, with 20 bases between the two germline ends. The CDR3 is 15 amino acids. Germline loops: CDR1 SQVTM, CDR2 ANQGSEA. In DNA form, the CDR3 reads TGCAGCGTTGATTTCGTAGGCCAGGGGAGGGATGAGCAGTTCTTC. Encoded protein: CSVDFVGQGRDEQFF.

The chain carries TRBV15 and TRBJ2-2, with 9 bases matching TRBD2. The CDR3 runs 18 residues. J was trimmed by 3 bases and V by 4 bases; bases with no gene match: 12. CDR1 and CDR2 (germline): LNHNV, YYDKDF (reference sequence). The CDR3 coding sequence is TGTGCCACCAGCACGGCGAGCGGGGGGTGGAGGGACACCGGGGAGCTGTTTTTT. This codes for CATSTASGGWRDTGELFF. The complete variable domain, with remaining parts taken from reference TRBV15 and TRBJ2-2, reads DAMVIQNPRYQVTQFGKPVTLSCSQTLNHNVMYWYQQKSSQAPKLLFHYYDKDFNNEADTPDNFQSRRPNTSFCFLDIRSPGLGDTAMYLCATSTASGGWRDTGELFFGEGSRLTVL.

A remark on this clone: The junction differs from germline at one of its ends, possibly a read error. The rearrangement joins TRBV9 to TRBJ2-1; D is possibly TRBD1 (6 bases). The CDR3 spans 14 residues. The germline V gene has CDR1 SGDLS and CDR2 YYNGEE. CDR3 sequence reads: CASSVGTVNNGQFF. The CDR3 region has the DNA TGTGCCAGCAGCGTAGGGACAGTTAACAATGGGCAGTTCTTC.

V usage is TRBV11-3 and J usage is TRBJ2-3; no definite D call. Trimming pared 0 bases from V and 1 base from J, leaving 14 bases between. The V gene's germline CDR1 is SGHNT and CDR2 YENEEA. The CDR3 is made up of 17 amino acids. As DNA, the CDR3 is TGTGCCAGCAGCTTAGACCGGGCCCTTCGAGGCACAGATACGCAGTATTTT. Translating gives CASSLDRALRGTDTQYF.

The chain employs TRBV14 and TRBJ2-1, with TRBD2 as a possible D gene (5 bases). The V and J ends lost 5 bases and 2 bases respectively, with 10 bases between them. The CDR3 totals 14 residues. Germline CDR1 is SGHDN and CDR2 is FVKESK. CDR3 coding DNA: TGTGCCAGCAGCAACCTACTAGCCTACAATGAGCAGTTCTTC. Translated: CASSNLLAYNEQFF.

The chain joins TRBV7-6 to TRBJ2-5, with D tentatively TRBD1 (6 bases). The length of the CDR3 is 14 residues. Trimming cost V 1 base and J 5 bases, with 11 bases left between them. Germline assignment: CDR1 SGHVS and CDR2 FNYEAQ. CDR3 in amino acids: CASSLEARGETQYF. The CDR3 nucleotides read TGTGCCAGCAGCTTAGAGGCTAGGGGGGAGACCCAGTACTTC.

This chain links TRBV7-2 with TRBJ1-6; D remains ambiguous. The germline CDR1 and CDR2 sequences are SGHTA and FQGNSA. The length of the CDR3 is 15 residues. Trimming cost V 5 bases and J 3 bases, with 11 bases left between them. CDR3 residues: CASSPGLIYNSPLHF. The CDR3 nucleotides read TGTGCCAGCAGCCCCGGACTGATCTATAATTCACCCCTCCACTTT.

The CDR3 nucleotides are TGTGCCAGCTCCCTCCAGGGACAGGGGTCCTACGAGCAGTACTTC. Translation gives CASSLQGQGSYEQYF. The chain carries TRBV4-2 and TRBJ2-7, with 10 positions matching TRBD1. The germline V gene has CDR1 LGHNA and CDR2 YNFKEQ. J was trimmed by 1 base and V by 8 bases; bases with no gene match: 8. This CDR3 contains 15 residues.

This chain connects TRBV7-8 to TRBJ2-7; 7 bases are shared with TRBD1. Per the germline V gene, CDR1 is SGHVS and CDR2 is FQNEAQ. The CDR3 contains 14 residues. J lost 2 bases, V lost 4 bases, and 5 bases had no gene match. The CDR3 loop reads CASSSPGTAYEQYF. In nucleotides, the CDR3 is TGTGCCAGCAGCTCTCCCGGGACAGCCTACGAGCAGTACTTC. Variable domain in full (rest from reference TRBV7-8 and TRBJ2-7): GAGVSQSPRYKVAKRGQDVALRCDPISGHVSLFWYQQALGQGPEFLTYFQNEAQLDKSGLPSDRFFAERPEGSVSTLKIQRTQQEDSAVYLCASSSPGTAYEQYFGPGTRLTVT.

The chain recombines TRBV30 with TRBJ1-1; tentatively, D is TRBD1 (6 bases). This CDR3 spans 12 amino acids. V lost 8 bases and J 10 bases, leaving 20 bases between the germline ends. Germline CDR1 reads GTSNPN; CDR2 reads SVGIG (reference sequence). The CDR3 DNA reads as TGTGCCCATCAGAAAGGTACAGGGCGAGCTTTCTTT. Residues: CAHQKGTGRAFF.

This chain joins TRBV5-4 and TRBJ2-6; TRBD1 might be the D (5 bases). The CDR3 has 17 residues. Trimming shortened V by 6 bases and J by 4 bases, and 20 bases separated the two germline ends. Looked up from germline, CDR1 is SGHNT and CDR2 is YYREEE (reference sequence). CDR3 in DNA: TGTGCCAGCAACCACATGACAGACAAATCCGGGGCCAACGTCCTGACTTTC. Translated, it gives CASNHMTDKSGANVLTF.

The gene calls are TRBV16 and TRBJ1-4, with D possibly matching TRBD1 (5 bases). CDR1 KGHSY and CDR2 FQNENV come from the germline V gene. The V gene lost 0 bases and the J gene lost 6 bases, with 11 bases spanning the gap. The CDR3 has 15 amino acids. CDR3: CASSQSPGSDEKLFF. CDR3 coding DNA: TGTGCCAGCAGCCAATCTCCAGGGTCAGATGAAAAACTGTTTTTT.

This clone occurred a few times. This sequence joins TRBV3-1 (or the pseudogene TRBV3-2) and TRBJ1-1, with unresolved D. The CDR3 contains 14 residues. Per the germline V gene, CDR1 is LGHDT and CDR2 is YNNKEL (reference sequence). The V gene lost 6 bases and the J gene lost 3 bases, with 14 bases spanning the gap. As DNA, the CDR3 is TGTGCCAGCAGTTCGGACGTTAGGGACACTGAAGCTTTCTTT. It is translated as CASSSDVRDTEAFF.

This CDR3 is CASSPVGGSYNEQFF. The CDR3 DNA sequence: TGTGCCAGCAGCCCAGTGGGCGGCTCCTACAATGAGCAGTTCTTC. This rearrangement joins TRBV7-2 to TRBJ2-1; D gene ambiguous. V lost 5 bases and J lost 0, with 11 bases in between. In germline, CDR1 is SGHTA, CDR2 FQGNSA. The length of the CDR3 is 15 residues.

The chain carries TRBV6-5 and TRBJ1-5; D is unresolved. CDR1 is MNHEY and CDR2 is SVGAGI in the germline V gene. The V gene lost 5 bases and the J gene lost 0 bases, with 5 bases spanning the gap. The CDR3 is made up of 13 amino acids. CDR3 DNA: TGTGCCAGCAGTCAGCGTAGCAATCAGCCCCAGCATTTT. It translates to CASSQRSNQPQHF.

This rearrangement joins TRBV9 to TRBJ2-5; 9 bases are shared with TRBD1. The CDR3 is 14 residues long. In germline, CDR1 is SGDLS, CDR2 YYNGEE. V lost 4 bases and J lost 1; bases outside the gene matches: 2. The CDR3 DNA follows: TGTGCCAGCAGCACGGGACAGGGCCAAGAGACCCAGTACTTC. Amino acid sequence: CASSTGQGQETQYF.

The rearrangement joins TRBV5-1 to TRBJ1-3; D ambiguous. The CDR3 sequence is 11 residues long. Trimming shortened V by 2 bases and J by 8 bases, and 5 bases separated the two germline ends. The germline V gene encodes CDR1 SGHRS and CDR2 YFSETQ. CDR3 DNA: TGCGCCAGCAGCTTTAGGGACACCATATATTTT. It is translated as CASSFRDTIYF.

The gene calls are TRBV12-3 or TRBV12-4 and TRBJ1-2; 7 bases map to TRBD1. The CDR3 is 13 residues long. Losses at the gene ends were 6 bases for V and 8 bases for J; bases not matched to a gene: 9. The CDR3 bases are TGTGCCAGCAGGCCCACAGGGGCGGGGGGCTACACCTTC. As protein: CASRPTGAGGYTF.

CDR3 bases: TGTGCCAGCAGCGACGGGGTAGGTGAGCAGTTCTTC. Protein sequence: CASSDGVGEQFF. The chain recombines TRBV9 with TRBJ2-1, with D tentatively TRBD2 (5 bases). CDR1 is SGDLS and CDR2 is YYNGEE in the germline V gene. Trimming shortened V by 3 bases and J by 9 bases, and 10 bases separated the two germline ends. The CDR3 sequence is 12 residues long. The whole variable domain, remainder taken from reference TRBV9 and TRBJ2-1, is DSGVTQTPKHLITATGQRVTLRCSPRSGDLSVYWYQQSLDQGLQFLIQYYNGEERAKGNILERFSAQQFPDLHSELNLSSLELGDSALYFCASSDGVGEQFFGPGTRLTVL.

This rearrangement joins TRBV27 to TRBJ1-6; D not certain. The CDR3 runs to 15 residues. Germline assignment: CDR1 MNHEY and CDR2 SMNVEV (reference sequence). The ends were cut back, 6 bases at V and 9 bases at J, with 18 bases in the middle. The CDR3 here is CASSSAPVGGSPLHF. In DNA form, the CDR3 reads TGTGCCAGCAGCTCAGCCCCGGTTGGCGGTTCACCCCTCCACTTT.